This T cell receptor beta chain was identified in a study of PD-1 blockade in classical Hodgkin lymphoma. On the study more broadly: It was nivolumab at 3 mg/kg, given intravenously every 2 weeks, that patients received.

Indicated time point: cycle 4 day 1 (C4D1), after less than 7 weeks of nivolumab. Following autologous stem cell transplantation, relapse occurred in every patient, and exposure to brentuximab vedotin varied. Best response was recorded as complete response, partial response or progressive disease. Per the germline V gene, CDR1 is LGHNA and CDR2 is YSLEER. The CDR3 has 13 amino acids. V gave up 1 base and J gave up 4 bases; unmatched junction bases: 1. TCRdb keeps only in-frame clones here, not all; method: immunoSEQ multiplex PCR. The repertoire includes around 90,000 clones, just under 80% of them detected once, and over 8% sits in the top ten. In the case of this clone: Antigen specificity is unknown.

Study findings and constraints: Complete responders possessed baseline diversity comparable to newly diagnosed patients. Only CD4+ TCR diversity, not CD8+, had risen significantly by C4D1.

The specimen was peripheral blood mononuclear cells (PBMCs), collected before the fourth cycle of nivolumab. The J gene is TRBJ2-7, the V gene TRBV4-3; 7 nucleotides align to TRBD1. The sequence was collected from a human donor with classical Hodgkin lymphoma. CDR3 sequence (DNA): TGCGCCAGCAGCCAAGCCAGGGGGTACGAGCAGTACTTC. Its translation: CASSQARGYEQYF.